This T cell receptor beta chain was retrieved from a study of shared clonotypes between healthy human individuals. Into CD45RA+ naive and CD45RA-negative memory subsets, the CD4+ cells were split. The repertoire was sequenced with immunoSEQ multiplex PCR; TCRdb's copy has only in-frame clones and lacks some. The sample includes hundreds of thousands of clones, around 96% of them seen just once. The V end was cut by 1 base, the J end by 0 bases, with 18 bases between. The CDR3 is made up of 19 amino acids. Germline CDR1 is KGHSH and CDR2 is LQKENI. This TCR derives from a woman between 25 and 40 years old in good health. The chain couples TRBV18 to TRBJ1-4, with D uncertain. The material sequenced was naive CD4+ T cells sorted from blood. The subset was: CD45RA+ positively selected. The CDR3 DNA is TGTGCCAGCTCACCACGCAATAAATTGGGGATTGCAACTAATGAAAAACTGTTTTTT. Translation gives CASSPRNKLGIATNEKLFF.